Presented here are 12 T cell receptor beta chains from one specimen sequenced in a study of cytomegalovirus exposure and HLA in healthy donors. The PCR made use of 60 Vbeta and 13 Jbeta primers. Clones were sequenced by immunoSEQ multiplex PCR, and TCRdb holds only the in-frame ones, with some missing. The repertoire includes about 120,000 clones, about four fifths of them detected once, and roughly 2.2% sits in the top ten. What was sequenced was PBMCs. The source is a woman between 35 and 50 years old in good health and CMV-seronegative.

The V and J genes are TRBV2 and TRBJ2-1; 15 bases are shared with TRBD2. CDR1 is SNHLY and CDR2 is FYNNEI in the germline V gene. CDR3 size: 21 residues. V lost 2 bases and J lost 4; bases outside the gene matches: 15. CDR3 DNA sequence: TGTGCCAGCAGTGAACAAAATGTGAGGACTAGCGGGGGGGCGCGGTACAATGAGCAGTTCTTC. This gives the protein CASSEQNVRTSGGARYNEQFF.

As for this clone: This sample includes further DNA sequences coding for the same CDR3. The chain recombines TRBV18 with TRBJ2-1, with 15 bases matching TRBD2. The CDR3 has 16 residues. The junction had 6 bases not matched to a gene; V was cut back by 3 bases and J by 9 bases. Germline CDR1 KGHSH, CDR2 LQKENI. CDR3 bases: TGTGCCAGCTCACCGTCAGGACTAGCGGGGGGGGCTGAGCAGTTCTTC. Its translation is CASSPSGLAGGAEQFF.

This clone came up once. The V gene is TRBV5-4, the J gene TRBJ2-1, with D possibly matching TRBD2 (5 bases). V was pared by 2 bases and J by 6 bases, with 18 bases between. This CDR3 contains 16 residues. Germline loops: CDR1 SGHNT, CDR2 YYREEE (reference sequence). The CDR3 loop reads CASSFILAGNPNEQFF. The DNA of the CDR3 is TGTGCCAGCAGCTTCATCCTAGCAGGAAACCCCAATGAGCAGTTCTTC. Supplemented by reference TRBV5-4 and TRBJ2-1, the full variable domain reads ETGVTQSPTHLIKTRGQQVTLRCSSQSGHNTVSWYQQALGQGPQFIFQYYREEENGRGNFPPRFSGLQFPNYSSELNVNALELDDSALYLCASSFILAGNPNEQFFGPGTRLTVL.

Only one count was recorded for this clone. The chain recombines TRBV18 with TRBJ1-1; 7 nucleotides match TRBD1. Germline trimming cut 3 bases from V and 1 base from J; bases unmatched to any gene: 5. The CDR3 loop spans 15 amino acids. The V gene's germline CDR1 is KGHSH and CDR2 LQKENI. The CDR3 bases are TGTGCCAGCTCACCTCGGCAGGGGGAGAACACTGAAGCTTTCTTT. It translates to CASSPRQGENTEAFF.

This clone showed up just a few times. The chain carries TRBV5-1 and TRBJ1-4; D might be TRBD1 (5 bases). The CDR3 extends over 13 amino acids. Trimming cost V 7 bases and J 6 bases, with 13 bases left between them. The germline gives CDR1 SGHRS, CDR2 YFSETQ. CDR3 nucleotides: TGCGCCAGCCAGGGAGGGACTCATGAAAAACTGTTTTTT. Its translation: CASQGGTHEKLFF.

The rearrangement uses TRBV27 and TRBJ2-6; 10 nucleotides agree with TRBD1. CDR3 size: 17 residues. V lost 6 bases and J lost 1; bases outside the gene matches: 6. Looked up from germline, CDR1 is MNHEY and CDR2 is SMNVEV (reference sequence). This CDR3 reads CASRETGGISGANVLTF. In DNA, the CDR3 is TGTGCCAGCAGGGAGACAGGGGGCATATCTGGGGCCAACGTCCTGACTTTC.

This clone was picked up one time. The V gene is TRBV2, the J gene TRBJ2-7; 10 nucleotides line up with TRBD2. Germline V gene sequence: CDR1 SNHLY, CDR2 FYNNEI. This CDR3 is built from 14 residues. Trimming removed 4 bases from V and 2 bases from J; junction bases left unmatched: 2. CDR3: CASSASGGTYEQYF. CDR3 DNA sequence: TGTGCCAGCAGTGCTAGCGGGGGAACCTACGAGCAGTACTTC.

The CDR3 DNA reads TGTGCCAGTAACCCGGGACAGGGTTCTAATGAAAAACTGTTTTTT. It yields the protein CASNPGQGSNEKLFF. The J gene is TRBJ1-4, the V gene TRBV19, with 9 positions matching TRBD1. The germline V gene has CDR1 LNHDA and CDR2 SQIVND (reference sequence). CDR3 length: 15 amino acids. Losses at the gene ends were 7 bases for V and 3 bases for J; bases not matched to a gene: 6.

This clone has a handful of counts. The chain uses TRBV5-1 and TRBJ2-5; D gene uncertain. CDR1 SGHRS and CDR2 YFSETQ come from the germline V gene. The CDR3 extends over 13 amino acids. Trimming removed 0 bases at V and 2 bases at J, with 5 bases between. This chain's CDR3 is CASSLGAQETQYF. CDR3 DNA sequence: TGCGCCAGCAGCTTGGGGGCTCAAGAGACCCAGTACTTC.

V is TRBV4-1 and J is TRBJ2-5; 10 nucleotides line up with TRBD1. Germline V gives CDR1 MGHRA, CDR2 YSYEKL. After removal of 4 bases from V and 4 bases from J, the junction contained 6 bases not matched to a gene. There are 15 residues in the CDR3. Here the CDR3 reads CASSPATGGIETQYF. The CDR3 region has the DNA TGCGCCAGCAGCCCTGCGACAGGGGGCATAGAGACCCAGTACTTC.

The chain uses TRBV28 and TRBJ2-2; weak D call: TRBD2 (6 bases). The germline CDR1 and CDR2 sequences are MDHEN and SYDVKM. Between the trimmed V and J ends, which lost 11 bases and 5 bases, there was a span of 15 bases. This CDR3 has 13 amino acids. The CDR3 loop reads CAGGSRGTGELFF. The CDR3 bases are TGTGCCGGCGGGTCCCGGGGGACCGGGGAGCTGTTTTTT.

J is TRBJ2-1 and V is TRBV30, with 7 positions matching TRBD2. The V gene's germline CDR1 is GTSNPN and CDR2 SVGIG (reference sequence). CDR3 length equals 15 residues. V shed 5 bases and J 13 bases; nucleotides not matched to a gene: 20. Here the CDR3 DNA reads TGTGCCTGGGGCTTCGGGGCGGGGGACCTGGCGGGTCAGTTCTTC. It encodes CAWGFGAGDLAGQFF.